These 26 T cell receptor beta chains were sequenced from one sample in a study of technical replicates of blood from several donors. Clones were read by immunoSEQ multiplex PCR, and TCRdb kept only the in-frame ones, dropping some. This table holds some 56,000 clones, roughly 95% found once. Sequenced input: PBMCs. These receptors were obtained from a human donor in good health. Some clones in this sample may be carry-over from other donors' samples.

The CDR3 bases are TGTGCCAGCTTCAAGCGGGAGCGGGGTTGGAACGAGCAGTACTTC. It codes for CASFKRERGWNEQYF. The rearrangement uses TRBV6-5 and TRBJ2-7; 8 bases map to TRBD2. Germline V gene lookup returns CDR1 MNHEY and CDR2 SVGAGI. V shed 8 bases, J shed 5 bases, and the junction held 14 bases outside the gene matches. CDR3 length: 15 amino acids.

The chain joins TRBV5-4 to TRBJ2-7; 10 nucleotides match TRBD1. The V gene end was trimmed by 2 bases and the J gene end by 5 bases; junction bases not matched to a gene: 7. The CDR3 is 15 residues long. Germline CDR1 reads SGHNT; CDR2 reads YYREEE (reference sequence). The CDR3 loop reads CASSFIGTGDHEQYF. The CDR3 nucleotides read TGTGCCAGCAGCTTCATCGGGACAGGGGACCACGAGCAGTACTTC.

The gene calls are TRBV5-4 and TRBJ1-3, with a possible D match to TRBD1 (5 bases). The CDR3 loop spans 14 amino acids. The ends were cut back, 1 base at V and 5 bases at J, with 10 bases in the middle. Germline CDR1 and CDR2: SGHNT and YYREEE (reference sequence). Here the CDR3 reads CASSLRGTRNTIYF. The DNA for the CDR3 is TGTGCCAGCAGCTTGCGGGGGACGAGAAACACCATATATTTT. The full variable domain, rest sourced from reference TRBV5-4 and TRBJ1-3, is ETGVTQSPTHLIKTRGQQVTLRCSSQSGHNTVSWYQQALGQGPQFIFQYYREEENGRGNFPPRFSGLQFPNYSSELNVNALELDDSALYLCASSLRGTRNTIYFGEGSWLTVV.

The rearrangement joins TRBV30 to TRBJ2-5; tentatively, D is TRBD1 (5 bases). The germline V gene encodes CDR1 GTSNPN and CDR2 SVGIG (reference sequence). CDR3 size: 13 residues. The V gene lost 1 base and the J gene lost 3 bases, with 9 bases spanning the gap. The CDR3 DNA reads TGTGCCTGGAGTGAGGGCAGGGAAGAGACCCAGTACTTC. Translated: CAWSEGREETQYF. The full variable domain, in which reference TRBV30 and TRBJ2-5 provide the parts outside the CDR3, is SQTIHQWPATLVQPVGSPLSLECTVEGTSNPNLYWYRQAAGRGLQLLFYSVGIGQISSEVPQNLSASRPQDRQFILSSKKLLLSDSGFYLCAWSEGREETQYFGPGTRLLVL.

This chain links TRBV4-1 with TRBJ2-7; D is possibly TRBD1 (5 bases). The CDR3 consists of 16 residues. The germline V and J ends were trimmed by 0 bases and 1 base, with 13 bases remaining between them. CDR1 and CDR2 (germline): MGHRA, YSYEKL. DNA for the CDR3: TGCGCCAGCAGCCAAGATTGGCCAGGGTCGTCCTACGAGCAGTACTTC. This sequence encodes CASSQDWPGSSYEQYF.

The chain has TRBV7-2 and TRBJ2-2; 12 nucleotides line up with TRBD1. The length of the CDR3 is 17 residues. The germline V gene encodes CDR1 SGHTA and CDR2 FQGNSA. The V gene end was trimmed by 1 base and the J gene end by 3 bases; junction bases not matched to a gene: 3. CDR3 coding DNA: TGTGCCAGCAGCTTAGGGGACAGGGGGCGCGACACCGGGGAGCTGTTTTTT. Amino acids: CASSLGDRGRDTGELFF.

The chain uses TRBV4-1 and TRBJ2-7, with no clear D. Per the germline V gene, CDR1 is MGHRA and CDR2 is YSYEKL. Trimming removed 3 bases from V and 3 bases from J, with 12 bases in between. The CDR3 covers 14 residues. The CDR3 spells CASSQSLGSYEQYF. CDR3 coding DNA: TGCGCCAGCAGCCAGTCCCTGGGCAGCTACGAGCAGTACTTC.

This chain links TRBV2 with TRBJ2-3, with 9 bases lining up with TRBD2. Trimming removed 7 bases from V and 3 bases from J; junction bases left unmatched: 11. The germline gives CDR1 SNHLY, CDR2 FYNNEI. This CDR3 has 16 amino acids. CDR3 in amino acids: CASKPRGGRGTDTQYF. The CDR3 DNA is TGTGCCAGCAAACCGAGGGGCGGGAGGGGGACAGATACGCAGTATTTT.

The V gene is TRBV2, the J gene TRBJ1-4, with D tentatively TRBD1 (6 bases). This CDR3 is built from 15 residues. V gave up 3 bases and J gave up 7 bases, with 15 bases separating them. Germline-derived CDR1 and CDR2 are SNHLY and FYNNEI. CDR3 amino acids: CASSDPHKGGEKLFF. The CDR3 DNA sequence: TGTGCCAGCAGTGATCCCCACAAAGGGGGTGAAAAACTGTTTTTT. Full variable domain (missing parts from reference TRBV2 and TRBJ1-4): EPEVTQTPSHQVTQMGQEVILRCVPISNHLYFYWYRQILGQKVEFLVSFYNNEISEKSEIFDDQFSVERPDGSNFTLKIRSTKLEDSAMYFCASSDPHKGGEKLFFGSGTQLSVL.

The V call is TRBV7-9, the J call TRBJ1-1, with TRBD1 matching 9 bases. Germline values: CDR1 SEHNR, CDR2 FQNEAQ (reference sequence). The CDR3 is 15 residues long. V was pared by 4 bases and J by 2 bases, with 5 bases of the junction left unmatched. The CDR3 region is CASSSDRGKNTEAFF. The CDR3 DNA reads TGTGCCAGCAGCTCGGACAGGGGCAAAAACACTGAAGCTTTCTTT.

This sequence joins TRBV6-5 and TRBJ2-3; perhaps TRBD2 as D (5 bases). Germline V gives CDR1 MNHEY, CDR2 SVGAGI. The CDR3 runs to 12 residues. V was clipped by 6 bases and J by 8 bases, with 12 bases between them. CDR3 sequence (DNA): TGTGCCAGCAGGGACCCGGGAATTACGCAGTATTTT. This gives the protein CASRDPGITQYF.

The CDR3 is CASSLTPTGIYNEQFF. CDR3 in DNA: TGTGCCAGCAGCTTAACGCCGACAGGGATTTACAATGAGCAGTTCTTC. This sequence joins TRBV7-3 and TRBJ2-1; TRBD1 matches at 7 bases. CDR3 length: 16 residues. V trimming: 0 bases; J trimming: 4 bases; junction bases outside the gene matches: 6. The germline V gene has CDR1 SGHTA and CDR2 FQGTGA. Full variable domain (rest looked up from reference TRBV7-3 and TRBJ2-1): GAGVSQTPSNKVTEKGKYVELRCDPISGHTALYWYRQSLGQGPEFLIYFQGTGAADDSGLPNDRFFAVRPEGSVSTLKIQRTERGDSAVYLCASSLTPTGIYNEQFFGPGTRLTVL.

The table lists this clone with a count of one. The V gene is TRBV18, the J gene TRBJ2-7; 8 bases fit TRBD2. This CDR3 spans 14 amino acids. The junction had 5 bases not matched to a gene; V was cut back by 3 bases and J by 4 bases. CDR1 KGHSH and CDR2 LQKENI come from the germline V gene. CDR3 sequence reads: CASSPAGGGYEQYF. Here the CDR3 DNA reads TGTGCCAGCTCACCGGCGGGGGGCGGGTACGAGCAGTACTTC.

The chain links TRBV6-5 to TRBJ1-1; 7 nucleotides align to TRBD1. The ends lost 0 bases at V and 1 base at J; junction bases unmatched: 2. This CDR3 is 15 amino acids long. CDR1 MNHEY and CDR2 SVGAGI come from the germline V gene. The DNA of the CDR3 is TGTGCCAGCAGTTACTCGGGACAGCCGAACACTGAAGCTTTCTTT. This translates into CASSYSGQPNTEAFF.

This clone was counted once. V is TRBV19 and J is TRBJ1-1; D remains unclear. V lost 0 bases and J 4 bases, leaving 6 bases between the germline ends. Germline CDR1 is LNHDA and CDR2 is SQIVND (reference sequence). The CDR3 is 13 amino acids. CDR3 DNA sequence: TGTGCCAGTAGTATAGACGGTAGCACTGAAGCTTTCTTT. Protein sequence: CASSIDGSTEAFF.

The rearrangement links TRBV6-1 to TRBJ1-5, with no clear D. V was clipped by 3 bases and J by 1 base, with 10 bases between them. The CDR3 loop spans 15 amino acids. The germline V gene has CDR1 MNHNS and CDR2 SASEGT. The CDR3 loop reads CASSDDWRSNQPQHF. CDR3 sequence (DNA): TGTGCCAGCAGTGATGACTGGCGGAGCAATCAGCCCCAGCATTTT.

This chain joins TRBV5-4 and TRBJ2-7, with 10 bases identical to TRBD1. Germline lookup yields CDR1 SGHNT and CDR2 YYREEE (reference sequence). The CDR3 has 16 residues. V lost 4 bases and J lost 1; bases outside the gene matches: 8. CDR3 loop: CASSPRDRGGSYEQYF. CDR3 DNA: TGTGCCAGCAGCCCGAGGGACAGGGGAGGTTCCTACGAGCAGTACTTC.

This chain uses TRBV5-1 with TRBJ2-3; TRBD2 matches at 9 bases. The V segment lost 4 bases and the J segment 0 bases; nucleotides outside the gene matches: 6. There are 16 residues in the CDR3. CDR1 is SGHRS, CDR2 YFSETQ, per germline. The CDR3 reads CASSESAGGSTDTQYF. Written as DNA, the CDR3 is TGCGCCAGCAGCGAGAGCGCGGGAGGGAGCACAGATACGCAGTATTTT.

The V call is TRBV7-9, the J call TRBJ2-7; the match to TRBD1 covers 9 bases. The CDR3 spans 15 residues. Trimming took 5 bases from V and 4 from J; bases not matched to a gene: 9. CDR1 is SEHNR and CDR2 is FQNEAQ in the germline V gene (reference sequence). The CDR3 sequence is CASSISGTGMYEQYF. The CDR3 DNA is TGTGCCAGCAGCATATCCGGGACAGGGATGTACGAGCAGTACTTC.

The chain has TRBV27 and TRBJ1-1; D gene unclear. CDR1 is MNHEY, CDR2 SMNVEV, per germline (reference sequence). The CDR3 runs 16 residues. V lost 3 bases, J lost 5 bases, and 19 bases lay in between. CDR3 DNA: TGTGCCAGCAGTTTTGCGTACCAGGTTTCAAATACTGAAGCTTTCTTT. Residues: CASSFAYQVSNTEAFF.

The chain employs TRBV7-8 and TRBJ2-1, with D perhaps matching TRBD1 (6 bases). Looked up from germline, CDR1 is SGHVS and CDR2 is FQNEAQ. Trimming took off 3 bases at V and 9 bases at J, with 6 bases between the two ends. The CDR3 extends over 11 amino acids. CDR3 nucleotides: TGTGCCAGCAGCTTGGGGGCTGAGCAGTTCTTC. Translating gives CASSLGAEQFF.

The gene calls are TRBV6-1 and TRBJ2-5; weak D call: TRBD2 (5 bases). Trimming took 3 bases from V and 4 from J, leaving 9 bases between them. Germline values: CDR1 MNHNS, CDR2 SASEGT. The CDR3 loop spans 13 amino acids. DNA of the CDR3: TGTGCCAGCAGTGACGCCGGGGTAGAGACCCAGTACTTC. Protein product: CASSDAGVETQYF.

The rearrangement joins TRBV5-5 to TRBJ1-2, with unresolved D. This CDR3 is built from 16 residues. V lost 2 bases to trimming and J lost 0 bases, with 14 bases between them. The germline V gene encodes CDR1 SGHKS and CDR2 YYEKEE (reference sequence). CDR3 sequence (DNA): TGTGCCAGCAGCTTAAACGCAGGAGGGCCTAACTATGGCTACACCTTC. Protein: CASSLNAGGPNYGYTF.

CDR3 in amino acids: CASSPRGNSYNSPLHF. In nucleotides, the CDR3 is TGTGCCAGCAGTCCTAGGGGAAACTCCTATAATTCACCCCTCCACTTT. This chain joins TRBV27 and TRBJ1-6; D is perhaps TRBD1 (5 bases). The CDR3 is made up of 16 amino acids. Germline CDR1 reads MNHEY; CDR2 reads SMNVEV (reference sequence). V was trimmed by 5 bases and J by 0 bases, leaving 11 bases between them.

This sequence joins TRBV5-4 and TRBJ1-5; TRBD1 is a possible D gene (6 bases). Germline CDR1 is SGHNT and CDR2 is YYREEE (reference sequence). V lost 2 bases, J lost 6 bases, and 12 bases lay in between. CDR3 length equals 14 residues. In nucleotides, the CDR3 is TGTGCCAGCAGCTTTGGGGGGGCAGGTCAGCCCCAGCATTTT. Translation: CASSFGGAGQPQHF.

The V gene is TRBV2, the J gene TRBJ1-5; unclear D gene. Between the trimmed V and J ends, which lost 6 bases and 0 bases, there was a span of 12 bases. CDR1 and CDR2 from the germline V gene are SNHLY and FYNNEI. This CDR3 has 15 amino acids. Here the CDR3 reads CASRRDSNSNQPQHF. In nucleotides, the CDR3 is TGTGCCAGCAGGAGAGATTCGAATAGCAATCAGCCCCAGCATTTT.